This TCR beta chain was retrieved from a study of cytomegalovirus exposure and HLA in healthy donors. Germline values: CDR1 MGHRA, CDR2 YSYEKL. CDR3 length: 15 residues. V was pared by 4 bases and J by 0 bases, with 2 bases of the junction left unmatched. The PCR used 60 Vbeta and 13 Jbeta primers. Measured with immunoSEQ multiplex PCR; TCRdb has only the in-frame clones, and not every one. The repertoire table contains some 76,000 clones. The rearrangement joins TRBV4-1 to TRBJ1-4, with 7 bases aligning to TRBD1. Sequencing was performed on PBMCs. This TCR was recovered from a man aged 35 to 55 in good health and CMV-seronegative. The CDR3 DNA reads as TGCGCCAGCAGCCGAGGACAGGCAACTAATGAAAAACTGTTTTTT. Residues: CASSRGQATNEKLFF.